This TCR beta chain comes out of a study of blood T cell repertoires in COVID-19 (TCRdb year 2020). About the study as a whole: Samples covering the acute and convalescent phases of COVID-19 were provided by collaborators in the United States, Italy and Spain. The material from the prospective study consisted of cDNA or gDNA derived from T cells, B-cell-depleted T cells, or PBMCs. Subjects who had been exposed to COVID-19, were actively infected with it, or had recovered from it provided the deeply sampled blood TCRbeta repertoires that made up the dataset. The repertoires were made available in a free public database intended to serve as a resource for research on the immune response to SARS-CoV-2. The samples were drawn from the first 160 participants of the ongoing ImmuneRACE study and from 950 to 1,500 subjects provided by 6 global collaborators. Nearly every sample came with metadata listing a de-identified subject ID, COVID-19 status, age in years and sex. HLA class I and class II types, where available, came from metadata supplied by the sample provider rather than from assay-based typing.

TCRbeta CDR3 regions were amplified from genomic DNA by means of the immunoSEQ Assay, a bias-controlled multiplex PCR. In the paper's pipeline: Within the assay, amplification of reference gene primers was used to estimate how many nucleated cells each sample contained. Sequence reads were collapsed and filtered to measure the absolute abundance of every unique TCRbeta CDR3 rearrangement. For each sample, productive Simpson clonality was calculated as the square root of Simpson's diversity index over productive rearrangements. What TCRdb holds here is the immuneACCESS table cut down to in-frame rearrangements. Part of the clones is not present; checked against another copy, under half of the missing clones reflect an unresolved V gene, and the others are unexplained. Clone size and V and J calls were adopted from that table, with D and trimming inferred from the DNA. The sample data list 180,000 or so clones, and around four fifths of these were observed just once. The top ten clones comprise around 13% of the sample.

Here is what the overall study found, with its caveats: The amount of clinical and demographic metadata varied by source and participant and was provided uncurated.

As concerns this clone: Its binding antigen is unknown. The sample holds no much larger clone one base away, and base qualities are not on file.

In the prospective study, participants were 18 to 89 years old, resided in under 30 geographic areas of the United States, and were enrolled through a virtual design. In the prospective study, participants were assigned to cohorts based on the clinical history participants reported in a screening survey and a study questionnaire. Recovered participants in ImmuneRACE Cohort 3 were defined as having two consecutive negative NP/OP PCR tests, clearance from a healthcare professional, or resolution of symptoms. Each participant in the prospective study had whole blood, serum and a nasopharyngeal or oropharyngeal swab collected by mobile phlebotomists. Participants in the prospective study had the option to provide additional blood draws and questionnaires over a roughly 2-month period. Before DNA extraction, blood samples from the prospective study were shipped at room temperature or frozen. Including cysteine and phenylalanine, the CDR3 has 14 amino acids. The kept DNA is CDR3 alone, 42 bases in frame from the first base.

The sequenced sample was PBMCs or T cells enriched from blood (not recorded which). The sequence came from a woman in her sixties or seventies who had recovered from COVID-19. The receptor chain draws on TRBV21-1 and TRBJ2-5; the D call in the table, TRBD2, was not verified against the DNA. TRBV21-1 is reported as a pseudogene. CDR3 sequence: CAPLGVAGVETQYF. The nucleotide sequence is given as TGTGCCCCCTTGGGGGTAGCGGGGGTAGAGACCCAGTACTTC.